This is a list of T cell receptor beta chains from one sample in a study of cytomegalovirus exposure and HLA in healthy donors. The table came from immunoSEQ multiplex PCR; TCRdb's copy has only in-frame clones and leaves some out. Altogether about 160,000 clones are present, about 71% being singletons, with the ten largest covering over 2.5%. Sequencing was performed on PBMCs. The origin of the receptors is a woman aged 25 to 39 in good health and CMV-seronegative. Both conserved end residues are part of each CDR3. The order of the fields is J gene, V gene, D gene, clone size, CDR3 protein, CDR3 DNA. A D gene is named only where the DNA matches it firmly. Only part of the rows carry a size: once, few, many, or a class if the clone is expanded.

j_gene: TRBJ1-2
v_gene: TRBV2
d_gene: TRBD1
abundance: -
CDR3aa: CASPRDRDEGYTF
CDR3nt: TGTGCCAGTCCTCGGGACAGGGATGAGGGCTACACCTTC

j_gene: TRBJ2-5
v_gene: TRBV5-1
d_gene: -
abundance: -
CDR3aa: CASSLAAVAETQYF
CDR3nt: TGCGCCAGCAGCTTGGCCGCGGTAGCAGAGACCCAGTACTTC

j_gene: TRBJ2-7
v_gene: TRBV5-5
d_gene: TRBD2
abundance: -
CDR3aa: CASSSTSSSYEQYF
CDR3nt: TGTGCCAGCAGCTCGACTAGCAGCAGCTACGAGCAGTACTTC

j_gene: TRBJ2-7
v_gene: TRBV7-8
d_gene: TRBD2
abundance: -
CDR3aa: CASSFRGGQGEQYF
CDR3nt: TGTGCCAGCAGCTTCCGGGGGGGCCAGGGCGAGCAGTACTTC

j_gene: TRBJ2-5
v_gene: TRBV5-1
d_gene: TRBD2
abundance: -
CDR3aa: CASSLGGLAGGQETQYF
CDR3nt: TGCGCCAGCAGCTTGGGGGGACTAGCGGGAGGCCAAGAGACCCAGTACTTC

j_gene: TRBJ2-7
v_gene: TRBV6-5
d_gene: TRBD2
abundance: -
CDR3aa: CASSFQRGRIDEQYF
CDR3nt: TGTGCCAGCAGTTTTCAGCGGGGGAGGATAGACGAGCAGTACTTC

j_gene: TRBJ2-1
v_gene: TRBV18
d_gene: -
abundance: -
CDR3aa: CASSPPASADNEQFF
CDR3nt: TGTGCCAGCTCACCACCGGCTAGCGCAGACAATGAGCAGTTCTTC

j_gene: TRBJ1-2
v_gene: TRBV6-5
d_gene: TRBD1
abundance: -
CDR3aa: CASSYSDRGGDYGYTF
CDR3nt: TGTGCCAGCAGTTACTCCGACAGGGGTGGGGACTATGGCTACACCTTC

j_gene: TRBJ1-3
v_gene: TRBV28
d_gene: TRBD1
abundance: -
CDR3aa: CASNSATGTSGNTIYF
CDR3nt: TGTGCCAGCAACTCCGCGACAGGGACCTCTGGAAACACCATATATTTT

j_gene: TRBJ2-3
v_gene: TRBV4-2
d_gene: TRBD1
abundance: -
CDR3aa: CASSHGRDRSTDTQYF
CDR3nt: TGTGCCAGCAGTCACGGCCGGGACAGGAGCACAGATACGCAGTATTTT

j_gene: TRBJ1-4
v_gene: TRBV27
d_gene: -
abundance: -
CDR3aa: CASSFRGNEKLFF
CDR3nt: TGTGCCAGCAGTTTCAGAGGAAACGAAAAACTGTTTTTT

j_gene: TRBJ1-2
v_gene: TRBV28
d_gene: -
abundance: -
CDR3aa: CASSLGHYYGYTF
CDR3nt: TGTGCCAGCAGTTTAGGGCATTACTATGGCTACACCTTC

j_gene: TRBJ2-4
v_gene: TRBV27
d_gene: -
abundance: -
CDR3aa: CASSLGAAKNIQYF
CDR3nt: TGTGCCAGCAGTTTGGGCGCGGCCAAAAACATTCAGTACTTC

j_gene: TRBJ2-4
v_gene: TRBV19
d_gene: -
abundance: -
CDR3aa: CASSNRVDIQYF
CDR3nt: TGTGCCAGTAGTAACAGGGTTGACATTCAGTACTTC

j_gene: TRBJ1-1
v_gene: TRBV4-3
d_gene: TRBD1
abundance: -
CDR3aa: CASSQLGTGTEAFF
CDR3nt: TGCGCCAGCAGCCAACTTGGGACAGGGACTGAAGCTTTCTTT

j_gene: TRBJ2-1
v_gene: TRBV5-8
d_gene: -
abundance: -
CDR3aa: CASSNIPGHDGPYNEQFF
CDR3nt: TGTGCCAGCAGCAATATTCCGGGACACGACGGGCCTTACAATGAGCAGTTCTTC

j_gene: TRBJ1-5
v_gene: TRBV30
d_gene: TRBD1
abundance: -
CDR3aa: CAWAGGGNQPQHF
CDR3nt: TGTGCCTGGGCAGGGGGCGGCAATCAGCCCCAGCATTTT

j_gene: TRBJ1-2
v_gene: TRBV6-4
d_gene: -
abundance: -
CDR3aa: CASSPDEGRTDGYTF
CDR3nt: TGTGCCAGCAGCCCCGATGAGGGTAGGACGGATGGCTACACCTTC

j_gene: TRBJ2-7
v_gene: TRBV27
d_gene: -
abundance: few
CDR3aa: CASSFYSGDEQYF
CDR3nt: TGTGCCAGCAGTTTCTATTCGGGGGACGAGCAGTACTTC

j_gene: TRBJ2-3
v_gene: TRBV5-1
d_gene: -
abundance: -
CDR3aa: CASSPELATDTQYF
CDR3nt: TGCGCCAGCAGCCCCGAACTAGCTACAGATACGCAGTATTTT

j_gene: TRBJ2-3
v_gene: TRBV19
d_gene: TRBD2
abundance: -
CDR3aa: CASSAGLAGFADTQYF
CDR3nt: TGTGCCAGTAGTGCGGGACTAGCGGGATTCGCAGATACGCAGTATTTT

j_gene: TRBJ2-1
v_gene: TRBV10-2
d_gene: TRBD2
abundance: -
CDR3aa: CASSEPWVAGENEQFF
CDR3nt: TGCGCCAGCAGTGAGCCTTGGGTAGCGGGAGAGAATGAGCAGTTCTTC

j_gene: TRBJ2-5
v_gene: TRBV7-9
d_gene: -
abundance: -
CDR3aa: CASSPRDKVETQYF
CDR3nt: TGTGCCAGCAGCCCCCGGGACAAGGTGGAGACCCAGTACTTC

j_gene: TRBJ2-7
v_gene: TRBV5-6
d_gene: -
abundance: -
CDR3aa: CASSPLSEYEQYF
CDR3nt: TGTGCCAGCAGCCCCCTGAGCGAATACGAGCAGTACTTC

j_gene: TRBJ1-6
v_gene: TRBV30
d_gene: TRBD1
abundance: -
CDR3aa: CAWGTGGISSPLHF
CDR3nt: TGTGCCTGGGGGACAGGGGGGATTAGTTCACCCCTCCACTTT

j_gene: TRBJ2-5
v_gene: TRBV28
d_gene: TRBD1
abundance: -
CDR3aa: CASSSGGTGGETQYF
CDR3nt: TGTGCCAGCAGTTCGGGAGGGACAGGGGGAGAGACCCAGTACTTC

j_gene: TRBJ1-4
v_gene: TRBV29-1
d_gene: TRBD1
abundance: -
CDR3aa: CSVGQGTNEKLFF
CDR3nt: TGCAGCGTTGGACAGGGGACTAATGAAAAACTGTTTTTT

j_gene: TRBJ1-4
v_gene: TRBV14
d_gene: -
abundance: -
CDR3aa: CASSQHGGLATNEKLFF
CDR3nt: TGTGCCAGCAGCCAGCATGGAGGGCTCGCAACTAATGAAAAACTGTTTTTT

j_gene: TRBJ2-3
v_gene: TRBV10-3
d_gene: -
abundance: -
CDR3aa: CAIRGAETSTDTQYF
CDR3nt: TGTGCCATCAGGGGAGCGGAGACTAGCACAGATACGCAGTATTTT

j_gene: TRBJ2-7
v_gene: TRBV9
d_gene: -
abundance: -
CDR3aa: CASSVGGNNYEQYF
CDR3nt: TGTGCCAGCAGCGTAGGCGGGAATAACTACGAGCAGTACTTC

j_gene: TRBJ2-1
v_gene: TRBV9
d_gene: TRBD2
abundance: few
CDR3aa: CASSPRGAGGYNEQFF
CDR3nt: TGTGCCAGCAGCCCGCGGGGGGCGGGGGGATACAATGAGCAGTTCTTC

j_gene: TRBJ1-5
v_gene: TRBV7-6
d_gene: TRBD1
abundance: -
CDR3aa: CASSLGTGNQPQHF
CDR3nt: TGTGCCAGCAGCTTGGGGACAGGAAATCAGCCCCAGCATTTT

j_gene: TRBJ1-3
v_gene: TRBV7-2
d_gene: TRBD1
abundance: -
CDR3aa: CASSLDAGGFENTIYF
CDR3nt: TGTGCCAGCAGCTTAGACGCAGGGGGTTTCGAAAACACCATATATTTT

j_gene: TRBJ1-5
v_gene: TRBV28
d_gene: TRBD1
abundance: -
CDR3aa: CASSDRGRAQHF
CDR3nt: TGTGCCAGTTCGGACAGGGGGCGGGCCCAGCATTTT

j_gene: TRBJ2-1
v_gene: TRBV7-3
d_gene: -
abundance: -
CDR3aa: CASSSGYSGGNEQFF
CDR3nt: TGTGCCAGCAGCTCCGGGTACTCCGGGGGAAATGAGCAGTTCTTC

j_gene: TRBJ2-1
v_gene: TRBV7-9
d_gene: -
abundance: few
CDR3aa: CASSLVDSLRNEQFF
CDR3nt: TGTGCCAGCAGCTTAGTAGACTCCCTACGCAATGAGCAGTTCTTC

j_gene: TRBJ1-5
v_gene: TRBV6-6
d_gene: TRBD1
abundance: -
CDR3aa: CASSWTGTYQPQHF
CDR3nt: TGTGCCAGCAGTTGGACAGGGACCTATCAGCCCCAGCATTTT

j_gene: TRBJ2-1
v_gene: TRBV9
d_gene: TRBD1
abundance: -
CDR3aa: CASSGDRGGNEQFF
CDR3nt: TGTGCCAGCAGCGGGGACAGGGGGGGGAATGAGCAGTTCTTC

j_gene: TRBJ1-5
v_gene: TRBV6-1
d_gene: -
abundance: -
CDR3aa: CASSEHGGDGQPQHF
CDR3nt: TGTGCCAGCAGTGAACACGGAGGGGATGGTCAGCCCCAGCATTTT

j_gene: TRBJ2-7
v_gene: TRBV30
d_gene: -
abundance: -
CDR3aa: CAWSLTSFHEQYF
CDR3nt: TGTGCCTGGAGTCTCACTAGCTTCCACGAGCAGTACTTC

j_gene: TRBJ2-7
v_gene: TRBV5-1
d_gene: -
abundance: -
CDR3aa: CASTQDTYYEQYF
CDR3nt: TGCGCCAGCACCCAGGACACTTATTACGAGCAGTACTTC

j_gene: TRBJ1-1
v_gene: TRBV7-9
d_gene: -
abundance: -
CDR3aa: CASSLQASTEAFF
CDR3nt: TGTGCCAGCAGCTTACAGGCATCCACTGAAGCTTTCTTT

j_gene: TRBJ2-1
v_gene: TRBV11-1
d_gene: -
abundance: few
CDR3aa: CATKSGVPYNEQFF
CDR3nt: TGTGCCACCAAATCAGGGGTCCCCTACAATGAGCAGTTCTTC

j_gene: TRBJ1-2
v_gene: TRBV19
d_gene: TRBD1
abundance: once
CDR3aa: CASTIRTGMGGYTF
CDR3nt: TGTGCCAGTACTATACGGACAGGGATGGGTGGCTACACCTTC

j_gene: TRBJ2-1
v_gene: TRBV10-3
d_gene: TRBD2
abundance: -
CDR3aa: CAISLGLAGVSVGYNEQFF
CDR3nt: TGTGCCATCAGCCTAGGGCTAGCGGGAGTATCGGTAGGCTACAATGAGCAGTTCTTC

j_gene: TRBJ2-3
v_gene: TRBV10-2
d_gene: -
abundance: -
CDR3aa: CASSESPSDTQYF
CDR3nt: TGCGCCAGCAGTGAGTCGCCTAGCGACACGCAGTATTTT

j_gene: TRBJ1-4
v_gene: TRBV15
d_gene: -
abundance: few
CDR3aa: CATSRSRTVTNEKLFF
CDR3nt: TGTGCCACCAGCAGATCCCGGACTGTAACTAATGAAAAACTGTTTTTT

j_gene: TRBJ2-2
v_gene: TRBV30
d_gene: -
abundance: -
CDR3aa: CAWSFHQGRHTGELFF
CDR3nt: TGTGCCTGGAGCTTTCACCAGGGGCGGCACACCGGGGAGCTGTTTTTT

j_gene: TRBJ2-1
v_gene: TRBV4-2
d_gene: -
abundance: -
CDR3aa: CASSQGSGLANEQFF
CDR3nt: TGTGCCAGCAGCCAAGGCTCCGGCCTAGCCAATGAGCAGTTCTTC

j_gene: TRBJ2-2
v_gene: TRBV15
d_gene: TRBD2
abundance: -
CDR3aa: CATSSRGGLAGEQNTGELFF
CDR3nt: TGTGCCACCAGCTCCCGGGGAGGACTAGCGGGAGAGCAGAACACCGGGGAGCTGTTTTTT

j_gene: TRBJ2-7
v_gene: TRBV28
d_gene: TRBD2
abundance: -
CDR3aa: CASNRLAGAYEQYF
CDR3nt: TGTGCCAGCAATCGACTAGCGGGGGCCTACGAGCAGTACTTC

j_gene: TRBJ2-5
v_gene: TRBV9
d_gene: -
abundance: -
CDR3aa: CASSGTAKETQYF
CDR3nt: TGTGCCAGCAGCGGGACAGCAAAAGAGACCCAGTACTTC

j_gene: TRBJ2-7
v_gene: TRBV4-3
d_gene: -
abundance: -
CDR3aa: CASSQDGAGDEQYF
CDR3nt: TGCGCCAGCAGCCAAGATGGTGCCGGGGACGAGCAGTACTTC

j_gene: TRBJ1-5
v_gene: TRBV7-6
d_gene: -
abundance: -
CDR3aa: CASSLSGGNQPQHF
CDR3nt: TGTGCCAGCAGCTTATCAGGGGGCAATCAGCCCCAGCATTTT

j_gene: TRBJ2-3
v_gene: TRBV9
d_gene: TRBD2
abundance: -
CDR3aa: CASSAASGVADTQYF
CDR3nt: TGTGCCAGCAGCGCCGCTAGCGGGGTTGCAGATACGCAGTATTTT

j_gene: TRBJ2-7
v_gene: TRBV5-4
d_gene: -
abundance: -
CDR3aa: CASSGEGGAYEQYF
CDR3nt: TGTGCCAGCAGCGGGGAGGGGGGGGCCTACGAGCAGTACTTC

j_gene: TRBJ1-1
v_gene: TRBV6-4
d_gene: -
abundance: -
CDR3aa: CASSWAGWAFF
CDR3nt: TGTGCCAGCAGTTGGGCAGGGTGGGCTTTCTTT